The rows below give T cell receptor beta chains drawn from one sample of a study of T and B cells in COVID-19 patients. TCRdb analysed the multiplex PCR reads with MiXCR anew, one entry per CDR3 protein. Of 3,800 or so distinct CDR3 sequences in the sample, about 25% were seen once. The sample taken for sequencing was blood. Receptors originate from a human donor with active COVID-19. The CDR3 runs from the conserved cysteine through the conserved F or W. The order of the fields is J gene, V gene, D gene, clone size, CDR3 DNA, CDR3 protein. D genes are given only for firm matches. Size values are once, few and many counts, or a class for expanded clones, and some rows have none.

TRBJ2-2 TRBV5-4 . medium-sized TGTGCCAGCAGCTTGGCCCAGGGGACGGTTCCCGGGGAGCTGTTTTTT CASSLAQGTVPGELFF
TRBJ1-4 TRBV2 . few TGTGCCAGCGGGGGGGGGAGTGAAAAACTGTTTTTT CASGGGSEKLFF
TRBJ1-2 TRBV30 . medium-sized TGTGCCTGGAGTGTACGACGGAACTATGGCTACACCTTC CAWSVRRNYGYTF
TRBJ2-3 TRBV20-1 . . TGCAGTGCTAGACCCCTATCTAGCACAGATACGCAGTATTTT CSARPLSSTDTQYF
TRBJ2-2 TRBV19 . once TGTGCCAGTAGTCTCCGCGTGGAGGCCGGGGAGCTGTTTTTT CASSLRVEAGELFF
TRBJ2-1 TRBV4-3 . few TGCGCCAGCAGCCAAGATGGACAGAATGAGCAGTTCTTC CASSQDGQNEQFF
TRBJ1-2 TRBV5-1 TRBD1 few TGCGCCAGCACCCCAGGGGGCCCCTATGGCTACACCTTC CASTPGGPYGYTF
TRBJ2-2 TRBV12-3/TRBV12-4 . medium-sized TGTGCCAGCAGTTCTCTACTAGCTACCGGGGAGCTGTTTTTT CASSSLLATGELFF
TRBJ2-2 TRBV27 . medium-sized TGTGCCAGCAGTCCCCGAGGAAGCGGGGAGCTGTTTTTT CASSPRGSGELFF
TRBJ1-4 TRBV5-5 TRBD1 medium-sized TGTGCCAGCAGCCCCCTGACAGGGCAGGAAAAACTGTTTTTT CASSPLTGQEKLFF
TRBJ2-4 TRBV19 . medium-sized TGTGCCAGTAGCCTCGAAGCCAAAAACATTCAGTACTTC CASSLEAKNIQYF
TRBJ2-5 TRBV4-1 TRBD2 . TGCGCCAGCAGCCAAGTTGGGCAGCGGGAGGTCCAAGAGACCCAGTACTTC CASSQVGQREVQETQYF
TRBJ2-5 TRBV5-6 . . TGTGCCAGCAGCCGCCTGCAAGAGACCCAGTACTTC CASSRLQETQYF
TRBJ1-5 TRBV7-2 . . TGTGCCAGCAGCCAAGATGAGACCGATAGGTGGGGTCAGCCCCAGCATTTT CASSQDETDRWGQPQHF
TRBJ2-5 TRBV28 . . TGTGCCAGCAGTCCCCAGGCCGGGGGACAAGAGACCCAGTACTTC CASSPQAGGQETQYF
TRBJ2-7 TRBV20-1 TRBD2 few TGCAGTGGACTAGCGGGAGGGCCGTACGGCGAGCAGTACTTC CSGLAGGPYGEQYF
TRBJ2-3 TRBV2 TRBD1 . TGTGCCAGCAAAGGACAGGTATCCGGGGATACGCAGTATTTT CASKGQVSGDTQYF
TRBJ1-5 TRBV12-3/TRBV12-4 . few TGTGCCAGCACCATCAAGGTTAATCAGCCCCAGCATTTT CASTIKVNQPQHF
TRBJ1-2 TRBV6-2/TRBV6-3 TRBD1 many TGTGCCAGCAGTTACGCATTCCCAGGGGGCGTGAGTGGCTACACCTTC CASSYAFPGGVSGYTF
TRBJ2-7 TRBV18 TRBD1 medium-sized TGTGCCAGCTCACTAACAGGGGACGACGAGCAGTACTTC CASSLTGDDEQYF
TRBJ2-5 TRBV24-1 . medium-sized TGTGCCACCAGTGATTACACCGGGACGGAGGAAGAGACCCAGTACTTC CATSDYTGTEEETQYF
TRBJ2-3 TRBV5-6 . medium-sized TGTGCCAGCAGCACGCTGACTAGTAACGCAGATACGCAGTATTTT CASSTLTSNADTQYF
TRBJ2-2 TRBV19 TRBD2 . TGTGCCAGTAGTAAGGGACTAGCGGGAGTGAGCGGGGAGCTGTTTTTT CASSKGLAGVSGELFF
TRBJ2-1 TRBV7-2 TRBD2 . TGTGCCAGCAGCTCAGGGACTAGCAGCAATGAGCAGTTCTTC CASSSGTSSNEQFF